A selection of T cell receptor beta chains follows, all from one sample in a study of beta chain features in type 1 diabetes. The assay was immunoSEQ multiplex PCR, and TCRdb's table has in-frame clones only and misses some. Of 620,000 or so clones listed, about a sixth are singletons. Sequenced input: naive CD4+ T cells from blood. These receptors came from a man in his late teens or twenties in good health. Both conserved end residues are trimmed from each CDR3. Clone sizes are given selectively: once, few, many, or a class where the clone is expanded.

len,j_gene,v_gene,abundance,CDR3aa
13,TRBJ2-1,TRBV5-4,NA,ASSSGLAGQNEQF
13,TRBJ1-1,TRBV2,NA,ASSQRQERGTEAF
14,TRBJ1-5,TRBV25-1,few,ASSEYRRGSNQPQH
13,TRBJ2-7,TRBV4-3,NA,ASSPTGELHYEQY
14,TRBJ2-3,TRBV29-1,NA,SVEGGLAGGTDTQY
13,TRBJ1-2,TRBV5-1,NA,ASSLGQEYNYGYT
13,TRBJ2-7,TRBV7-3,NA,ASSLGQGMSYEQY
13,TRBJ2-7,TRBV15,NA,ATSRDLNKGGEQY
13,TRBJ2-5,TRBV5-1,NA,ASSLEAPWGETQY
13,TRBJ1-1,TRBV7-9,few,ASSSRQGRNTEAF
9,TRBJ2-7,TRBV7-9,NA,ASSPQYVQY
14,TRBJ1-5,TRBV19,few,ASSWAGGRSNQPQH
15,TRBJ1-1,TRBV5-1,NA,ASSYRTGGIFDTEAF
14,TRBJ1-2,TRBV7-6,NA,ASSLAAQYSSGGYT
11,TRBJ2-3,TRBV7-2,NA,ASSLRDSGPQY
12,TRBJ2-7,TRBV5-1,few,ASSFSHSGGEQY
16,TRBJ2-6,TRBV18,few,ASRNSGADGSGANVLT
13,TRBJ2-7,TRBV5-1,NA,ASSLRYRDFKEQY
12,TRBJ2-3,TRBV5-1,few,ASSPRDVTDTQY
14,TRBJ2-1,TRBV9,few,ASSADSGGTYNEQF
13,TRBJ2-7,TRBV9,few,ASSLGGVASYEQY
12,TRBJ2-5,TRBV27,NA,ASSPGQGGWTQY
10,TRBJ2-7,TRBV25-1,NA,ASSREFYEQY
14,TRBJ1-1,TRBV25-1,NA,ASSEYPGRGTTEAF
10,TRBJ2-7,TRBV28,NA,ASRTDSYEQY
12,TRBJ2-5,TRBV7-2,NA,ASSSRGPEETQY
12,TRBJ1-6,TRBV28,NA,ASSLWGFSSPLH
12,TRBJ2-2,TRBV5-1,NA,ASSLAGEAGELF
13,TRBJ2-7,TRBV7-4,NA,ASSLCAASSYEQY
13,TRBJ2-2,TRBV2,NA,ASSAQRGSTGELF
12,TRBJ2-7,TRBV5-1,NA,ASGFLGRSYEQY
13,TRBJ2-1,TRBV5-1,NA,ASSSSGDSYNEQF
12,TRBJ2-5,TRBV6-5,NA,ASTSRWKQETQY
11,TRBJ2-7,TRBV6-1,NA,ATRGDSPYEQY
14,TRBJ1-6,TRBV28,few,ASSKPSGGRNSPLH
12,TRBJ2-5,TRBV7-9,few,ASSRLLGRETQY
12,TRBJ1-1,TRBV7-9,NA,ASSLQDENTEAF
14,TRBJ2-1,TRBV27,few,ASSSPWVSGDNEQF
13,TRBJ1-5,TRBV27,few,ASSLSRAFNQPQH
15,TRBJ2-1,TRBV9,NA,ASSVVWGQSSYNEQF
15,TRBJ2-4,TRBV18,few,ASSPPSQGVAKNIQY
12,TRBJ1-5,TRBV7-9,few,ASSLGTGAQPQH
13,TRBJ2-7,TRBV18,few,ASSPPERQVYEQY
11,TRBJ2-7,TRBV27,NA,ASSLNFRVPQD
13,TRBJ1-4,TRBV23-1,NA,ASSQRQGRVEKLF
12,TRBJ2-1,TRBV7-8,NA,ASSSRDRDSEQF
13,TRBJ1-1,TRBV30,few,AWSGSGTGLTEAF
13,TRBJ2-7,TRBV7-9,few,ASSPGTGGSLGQY
10,TRBJ2-7,TRBV29-1,few,SVHDRDREQY
12,TRBJ1-3,TRBV6-5,NA,ASRRRGLGNTIY
14,TRBJ2-3,TRBV23-1,NA,ASRHGGTGGSLRQY
13,TRBJ2-5,TRBV7-9,NA,ASSLAGPRAETQY
12,TRBJ2-3,TRBV5-5,NA,ASSLEQVTDTQY